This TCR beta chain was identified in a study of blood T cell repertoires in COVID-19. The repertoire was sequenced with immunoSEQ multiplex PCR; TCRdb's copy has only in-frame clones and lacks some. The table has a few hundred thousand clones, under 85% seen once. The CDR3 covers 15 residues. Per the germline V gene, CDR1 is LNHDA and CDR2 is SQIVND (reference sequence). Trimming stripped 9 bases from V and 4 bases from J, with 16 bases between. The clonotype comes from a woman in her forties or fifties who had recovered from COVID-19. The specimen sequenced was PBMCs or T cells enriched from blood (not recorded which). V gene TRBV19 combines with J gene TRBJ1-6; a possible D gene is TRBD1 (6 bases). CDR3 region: CASLGGRGYNSPLHF. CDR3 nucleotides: TGTGCCAGCCTAGGGGGACGGGGATATAATTCACCCCTCCACTTT.